The rows below give T cell receptor beta chains drawn from one sample of a study of cytomegalovirus exposure and HLA in healthy donors. Assay used: immunoSEQ multiplex PCR; TCRdb lists only in-frame clones, some missing. This sample has 150,000 to 200,000 clones, with 68% found just once. The sequenced sample was PBMCs. These receptors all stem from a woman under 30 in good health and CMV-seropositive. Each CDR3 is given with its conserved first and last residue.

CDR3 length: 13
V gene: TRBV9
J gene: TRBJ1-2
CDR3 protein: CASSQSGGYGYTF

CDR3 length: 13
V gene: TRBV2
J gene: TRBJ2-3
CDR3 protein: CASSGDYTDTQYF

CDR3 length: 15
V gene: TRBV27
J gene: TRBJ2-7
CDR3 protein: CASTTASGTGGEQYF

CDR3 length: 12
V gene: TRBV6-6
J gene: TRBJ2-7
CDR3 protein: CASSYPLGGQYF

CDR3 length: 15
V gene: TRBV18
J gene: TRBJ2-7
CDR3 protein: CASSPPSGSGYEQYF

CDR3 length: 15
V gene: TRBV5-6
J gene: TRBJ2-1
CDR3 protein: CASSPWTVSYNEQFF

CDR3 length: 15
V gene: TRBV7-7
J gene: TRBJ2-1
CDR3 protein: CASSLEAGSHNEQFF

CDR3 length: 15
V gene: TRBV28
J gene: TRBJ2-1
CDR3 protein: CASRTSGSSYNEQFF

CDR3 length: 13
V gene: TRBV28
J gene: TRBJ1-2
CDR3 protein: CASTFRQLAGYTF

CDR3 length: 17
V gene: TRBV27
J gene: TRBJ2-7
CDR3 protein: CASSLSRTGGASYEQYF

CDR3 length: 18
V gene: TRBV10-3
J gene: TRBJ2-3
CDR3 protein: CAISPKGTSGRAPDTQYF

CDR3 length: 14
V gene: TRBV7-9
J gene: TRBJ2-2
CDR3 protein: CASPRGLDTGELFF